Below, one T cell receptor beta chain is given with its context. Its antigen is currently unknown. Blood collection times were about day -28 and days 30, 100, 180 posttransplant. The source of the sample is a study of T cell clonotyping in hematopoietic cell transplantation. Study results and caveats: CD4 and CD8 repertoire contributions could not be separated without sorting. Few recipient clonotypes overlapped donors; over 95% were de novo at given depth. After transplant, recipient diversity fell while pathologically expanded clonotypes grew through day 180.

Produced via immunoSEQ multiplex PCR; TCRdb's table is partial and in-frame only. The sample consists of about 13,000 clones, more than 90% of them appearing once. The CDR3 totals 15 residues. Trimming took 6 bases from V and 1 from J; bases not matched to a gene: 5. Germline V gives CDR1 SNHLY, CDR2 FYNNEI. The sequence was collected from a female patient in her fifties or sixties who had an allogeneic stem cell transplant from an unrelated donor, so the T cells may come from the graft donor. Some clones in this sample may be carry-over from other donors' samples. The V and J genes are TRBV2 and TRBJ2-5; 10 bases are shared with TRBD2. The sample was PBMCs, taken 100 days after allogeneic stem cell transplant. CDR3 loop: CASSRTSGAQETQYF. CDR3 DNA sequence: TGTGCCAGCAGCCGGACTAGCGGAGCCCAAGAGACCCAGTACTTC.